This T cell receptor beta chain was sequenced for a study of T cell clonality in common variable immunodeficiency. Study-wide results and caveats: Fewer deletions and N-nucleotide insertions were reportedly seen in common variable immunodeficiency TCR beta sequences. Links between repertoire features and CVID complications were heterogeneity-limited. TCRbeta clonality was increased in CVID versus healthy controls.

Of CVID subjects, more than twelve were female and over 25 male, mean age roughly 37. All CVID subjects were on immunoglobulin replacement for at least one year. With regard to this clone: The target antigen is unknown. The DNA ends 3 residues before the CDR3 does, and the rest of the CDR3 is filled in from the germline J gene.

Assay: immunoSEQ multiplex PCR; the TCRdb copy retains only in-frame clones and omits some. The data list around 20,000 clones, none observed once; approximately 2.4% falls to the top ten. The V end lost 2 bases, the J end lost 5 bases, and 27 bases lay between the germline ends. The germline CDR1 and CDR2 sequences are DFQATT and SNEGSKA (reference sequence). The CDR3 length is 18 residues. The clonotype originates from a human donor with common variable immunodeficiency. The gene calls are TRBV20-1 and TRBJ2-5; D may be TRBD1 (7 bases). The material sequenced was peripheral blood mononuclear cells. Incomplete CDR3 DNA: TGCAGTGCTAGATTCAGTGGGGGGAGACAGGGATTAATGGAGACC. Protein sequence: CSARFSGGRQGLMET. The entire CDR3 reads CSARFSGGRQGLMETQYF.